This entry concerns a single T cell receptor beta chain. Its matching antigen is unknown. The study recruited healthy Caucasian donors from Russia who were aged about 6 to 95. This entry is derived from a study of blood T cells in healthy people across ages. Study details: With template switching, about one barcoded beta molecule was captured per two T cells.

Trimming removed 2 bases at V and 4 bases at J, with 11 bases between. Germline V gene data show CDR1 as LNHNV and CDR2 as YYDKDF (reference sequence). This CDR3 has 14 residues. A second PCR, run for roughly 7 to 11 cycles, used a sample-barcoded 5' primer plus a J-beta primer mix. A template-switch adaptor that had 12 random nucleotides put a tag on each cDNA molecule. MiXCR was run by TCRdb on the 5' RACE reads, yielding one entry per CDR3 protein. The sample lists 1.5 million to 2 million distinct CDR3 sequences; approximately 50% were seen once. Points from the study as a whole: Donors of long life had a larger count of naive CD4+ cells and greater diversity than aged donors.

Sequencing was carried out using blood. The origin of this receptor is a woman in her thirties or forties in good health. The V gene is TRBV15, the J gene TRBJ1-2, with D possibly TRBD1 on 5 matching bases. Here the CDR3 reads CATSRQGAIYGYTF. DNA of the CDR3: TGTGCCACCAGCAGACAGGGAGCTATCTATGGCTACACCTTC.